One T cell receptor beta chain is described in this entry. Its target is not known. The record originates from a study of beta chain features in type 1 diabetes. Germline lookup yields CDR1 MGHDK and CDR2 SYGVNS. The J segment lost 1 base and the V segment lost 4 bases, leaving 0 bases of the junction unmatched. This CDR3 comprises 14 residues. Sequencing targeted expressed TCRB transcripts, as all isolated RNA had been reverse transcribed. Sequenced by immunoSEQ multiplex PCR; TCRdb stores in-frame clones only, minus some. The table shows 300,000 or so clones, with around 15% occurring only once. Findings of the study overall: A moderate, significant TCRB CDR3 shortening appeared in type 1 diabetes across four CD4+ subsets.

This TCR was recovered from a man under 40 with type 1 diabetes. Sequencing was performed on naive CD4+ T cells from blood. The V call is TRBV25-1, the J call TRBJ2-4, with 8 bases aligning to TRBD2. CDR3 protein: CASSVAGAKNIQYF. The CDR3 DNA follows: TGTGCCAGCAGTGTAGCGGGGGCCAAAAACATTCAGTACTTC.